The present entry profiles one T cell receptor beta chain with its context. What it binds is not known. This specimen belongs to a study of shared clonotypes between healthy human individuals. Study-level information: Per donor, three plates held CD4 naive cells, three held CD4 memory, two held CD8 naive and one held CD8 memory. Notes on the study in general: Non-shared clonotypes had lower generation probabilities than clonotypes shared by all four sorted-subset donors.

Each sample came from a Caucasian adult donor living in Nashville, Tennessee. Repertoires were generated with immunoSEQ multiplex PCR, while TCRdb's copy carries only in-frame clones and drops some. The profile shows about 1 million clones, roughly 74% of them singletons. The CDR3 loop spans 14 amino acids. V shed 5 bases and J 6 bases; nucleotides not matched to a gene: 6. Germline assignment: CDR1 SGHAT and CDR2 FQDESV (reference sequence). This receptor was identified in a man between 18 and 35 years old in good health. Some clones in this sample may be carry-over from other donors' samples. The sample was memory CD4+ T cells from PBMCs. Subset indicated: CD45RA-negative fraction. V usage is TRBV11-1 and J usage is TRBJ2-7; 11 nucleotides match TRBD1. CDR3 loop: CASSPDRGQGEQYF. The CDR3 DNA follows: TGTGCCAGCAGCCCGGACAGGGGGCAAGGCGAGCAGTACTTC. Full variable domain (outside the CDR3, taken from reference TRBV11-1 and TRBJ2-7): EAEVAQSPRYKITEKSQAVAFWCDPISGHATLYWYRQILGQGPELLVQFQDESVVDDSQLPKDRFSAERLKGVDSTLKIQPAELGDSAMYLCASSPDRGQGEQYFGPGTRLTVT.